The 6 T cell receptor beta chains in this list originate from one sample, sequenced in a study of CD8 T cells in Susac syndrome. With random hexamers, reverse transcription was performed on about 0.5 to 1 ug of RNA. Each CDR3 protein is one row after TCRdb ran MiXCR on the immunoSEQ multiplex PCR reads. The sample includes approximately 100,000 distinct CDR3 sequences, around 92% seen only once; the top ten take approximately 0.12%. What was sequenced was CD8+ T cells from PBMCs. Receptors were obtained from a human donor in good health.

The V and J genes are TRBV7-2 and TRBJ2-7; a weak D match, TRBD1 (6 bases). With 5 bases removed from V and 3 bases from J, the gap between germline ends came to 11 bases. In germline, CDR1 is SGHTA, CDR2 FQGNSA. The CDR3 runs 13 residues. CDR3 nucleotide sequence: TGTGCCAGCAGCGACCCGGACAGCTACGAGCAGTACTTC. This encodes CASSDPDSYEQYF.

The V and J genes are TRBV20-1 and TRBJ2-1, with 9 bases aligning to TRBD2. J gave up 5 bases and V 0 bases, and 5 bases lay outside the gene matches. The length of the CDR3 is 15 residues. Germline lookup yields CDR1 DFQATT and CDR2 SNEGSKA (reference sequence). The CDR3 nucleotides read TGCAGTGCTAGAGATAACCTAGCGGGGAACAATGAGCAGTTCTTC. It specifies CSARDNLAGNNEQFF.

The chain joins TRBV7-2 to TRBJ1-2; possible D gene TRBD1, 6 bases. CDR3 size: 16 residues. Trimming took 4 bases from V and 4 from J, leaving 19 bases between them. CDR1 is SGHTA and CDR2 is FQGNSA in the germline V gene. The CDR3 spells CASSSQPQQGPYGYTF. The CDR3 DNA is TGTGCCAGCAGCTCCCAACCCCAACAGGGACCCTATGGCTACACCTTC.

J is TRBJ1-2 and V is TRBV28; maybe TRBD1 (5 bases). V was cut by 1 base and J by 8 bases, with 11 bases left in between. CDR3 length: 13 residues. Germline-derived CDR1 and CDR2 are MDHEN and SYDVKM. The CDR3, as DNA: TGTGCCAGCAGTTTATTTTCGGGACGCGGCTACACCTTC. Protein sequence: CASSLFSGRGYTF.

The chain has TRBV5-1 and TRBJ1-2; 7 bases line up with TRBD1. The CDR3 is 15 residues long. Germline assignment: CDR1 SGHRS and CDR2 YFSETQ. V dropped 0 bases and J dropped 4; count of bases not matched to a gene: 6. CDR3 DNA sequence: TGCGCCAGCAGCTTGGTACAGGGGCCGCCCTATGGCTACACCTTC. Protein: CASSLVQGPPYGYTF.

The V call is TRBV2, the J call TRBJ1-1; no reliable D call. The ends were cut back, 7 bases at V and 1 base at J, with 10 bases in the middle. Germline V gene data show CDR1 as SNHLY and CDR2 as FYNNEI. The length of the CDR3 is 13 residues. The CDR3 DNA reads TGTGCCAGCACCAAGGACGGGAACACTGAAGCTTTCTTT. Protein sequence: CASTKDGNTEAFF.